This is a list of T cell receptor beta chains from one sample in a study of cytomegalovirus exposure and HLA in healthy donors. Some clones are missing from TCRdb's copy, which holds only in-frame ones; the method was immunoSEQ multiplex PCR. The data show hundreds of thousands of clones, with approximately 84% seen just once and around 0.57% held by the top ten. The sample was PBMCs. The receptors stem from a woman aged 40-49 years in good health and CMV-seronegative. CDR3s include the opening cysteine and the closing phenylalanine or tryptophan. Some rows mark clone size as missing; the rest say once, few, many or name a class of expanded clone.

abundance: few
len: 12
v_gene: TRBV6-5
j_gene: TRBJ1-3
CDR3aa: CASSSRGNTIYF

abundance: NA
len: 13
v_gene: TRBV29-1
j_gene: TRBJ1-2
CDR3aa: CSARGDREYGYTF

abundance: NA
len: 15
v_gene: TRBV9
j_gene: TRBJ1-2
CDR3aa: CASSQTGTGTYGYTF

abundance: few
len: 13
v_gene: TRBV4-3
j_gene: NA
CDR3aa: CASSQVYGHEQYF

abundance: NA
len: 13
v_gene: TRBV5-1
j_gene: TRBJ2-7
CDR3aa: CASSLSPSYEQYF

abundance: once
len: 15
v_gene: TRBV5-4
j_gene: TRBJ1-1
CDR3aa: CASSLPTMALTEAFF

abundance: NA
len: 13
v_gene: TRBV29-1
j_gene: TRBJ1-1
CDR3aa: CSVAQGGGTEAFF

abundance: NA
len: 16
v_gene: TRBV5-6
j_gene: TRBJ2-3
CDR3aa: CASSPRLAGASDTQYF

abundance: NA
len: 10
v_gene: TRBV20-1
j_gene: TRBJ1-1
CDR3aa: CSAQGVEAFF

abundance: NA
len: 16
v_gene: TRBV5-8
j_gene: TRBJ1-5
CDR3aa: CASSATGTGGRQPQHF

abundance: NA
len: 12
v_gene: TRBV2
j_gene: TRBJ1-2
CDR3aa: CARLGGMAGYTF

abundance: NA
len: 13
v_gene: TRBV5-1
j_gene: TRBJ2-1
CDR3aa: CASSGTVYNEQFF

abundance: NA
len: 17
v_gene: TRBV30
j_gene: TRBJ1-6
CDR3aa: CAWRTTGLRYYNSPLHF

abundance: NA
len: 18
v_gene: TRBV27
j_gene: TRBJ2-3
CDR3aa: CASSSLGRGVTSTDTQYF

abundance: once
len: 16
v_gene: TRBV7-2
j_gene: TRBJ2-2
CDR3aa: CASSLFSGTNTGELFF

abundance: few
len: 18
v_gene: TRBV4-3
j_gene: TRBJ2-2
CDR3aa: CASSQDHLAGGFTGELFF

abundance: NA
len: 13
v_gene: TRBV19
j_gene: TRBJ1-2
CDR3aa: CASSIQGTYGYTF

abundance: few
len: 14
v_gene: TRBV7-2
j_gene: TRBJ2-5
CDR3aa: CASSLMGGEETQYF

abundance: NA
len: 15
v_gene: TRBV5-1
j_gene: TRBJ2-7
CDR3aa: CASSLELPGTYEQYF

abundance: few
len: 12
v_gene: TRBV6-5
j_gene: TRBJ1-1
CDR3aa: CATRERNTEAFF

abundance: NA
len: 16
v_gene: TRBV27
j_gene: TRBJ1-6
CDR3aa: CASSLSPTGGVSPLHF

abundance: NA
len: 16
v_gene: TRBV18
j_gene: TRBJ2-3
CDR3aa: CASSPLGPGDTDTQYF

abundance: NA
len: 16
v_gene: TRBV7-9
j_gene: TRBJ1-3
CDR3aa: CASSSWDSYSGNTIYF

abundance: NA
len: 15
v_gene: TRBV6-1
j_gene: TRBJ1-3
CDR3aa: CASSVRDSSGNTIYF

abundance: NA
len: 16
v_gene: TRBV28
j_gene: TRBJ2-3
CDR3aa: CASSTPSSGDTDTQYF

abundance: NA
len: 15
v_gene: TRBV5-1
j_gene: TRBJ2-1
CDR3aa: CASSRGGTHANEQFF

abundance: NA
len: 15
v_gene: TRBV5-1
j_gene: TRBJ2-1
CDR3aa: CASSLLAGTNNEQFF

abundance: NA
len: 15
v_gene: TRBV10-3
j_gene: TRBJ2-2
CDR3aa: CAISESTGNTGELFF

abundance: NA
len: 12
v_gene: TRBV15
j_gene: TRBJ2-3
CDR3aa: CATSRGPDTQYF

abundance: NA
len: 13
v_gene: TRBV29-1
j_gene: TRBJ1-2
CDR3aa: CSVSPGLRDGYTF

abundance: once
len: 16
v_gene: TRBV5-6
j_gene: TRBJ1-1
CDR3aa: CASSLDTGTGLREAFF

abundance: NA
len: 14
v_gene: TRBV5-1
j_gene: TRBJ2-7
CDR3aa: CASSFSSEHYEQYF

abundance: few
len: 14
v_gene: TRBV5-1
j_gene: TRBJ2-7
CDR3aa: CASSFGTGTGEQYF

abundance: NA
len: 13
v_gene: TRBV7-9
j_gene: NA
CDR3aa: CASSIDPSYEQYF

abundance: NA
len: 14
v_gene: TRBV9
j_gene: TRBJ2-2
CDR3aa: CASDVGGNTGELFF

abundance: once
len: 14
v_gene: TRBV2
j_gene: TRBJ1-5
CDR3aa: CASTREGGGQPQHF

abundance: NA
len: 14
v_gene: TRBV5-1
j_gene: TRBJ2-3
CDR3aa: CASGVGTSGDTQYF

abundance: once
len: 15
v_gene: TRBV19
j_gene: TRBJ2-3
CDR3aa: CASSGLAGLTDTQYF

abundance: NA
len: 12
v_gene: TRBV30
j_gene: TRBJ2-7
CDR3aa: CAWRQQDYEQYF

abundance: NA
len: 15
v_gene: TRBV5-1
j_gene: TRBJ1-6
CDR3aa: CASKLTQDDNSPLHF

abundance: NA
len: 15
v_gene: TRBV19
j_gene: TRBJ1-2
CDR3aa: CASSIAGTDNYGYTF

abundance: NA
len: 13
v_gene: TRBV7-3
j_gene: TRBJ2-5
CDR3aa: CASSLREGETQYF

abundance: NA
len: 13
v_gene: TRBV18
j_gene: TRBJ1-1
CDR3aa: CATERGPNTEAFF